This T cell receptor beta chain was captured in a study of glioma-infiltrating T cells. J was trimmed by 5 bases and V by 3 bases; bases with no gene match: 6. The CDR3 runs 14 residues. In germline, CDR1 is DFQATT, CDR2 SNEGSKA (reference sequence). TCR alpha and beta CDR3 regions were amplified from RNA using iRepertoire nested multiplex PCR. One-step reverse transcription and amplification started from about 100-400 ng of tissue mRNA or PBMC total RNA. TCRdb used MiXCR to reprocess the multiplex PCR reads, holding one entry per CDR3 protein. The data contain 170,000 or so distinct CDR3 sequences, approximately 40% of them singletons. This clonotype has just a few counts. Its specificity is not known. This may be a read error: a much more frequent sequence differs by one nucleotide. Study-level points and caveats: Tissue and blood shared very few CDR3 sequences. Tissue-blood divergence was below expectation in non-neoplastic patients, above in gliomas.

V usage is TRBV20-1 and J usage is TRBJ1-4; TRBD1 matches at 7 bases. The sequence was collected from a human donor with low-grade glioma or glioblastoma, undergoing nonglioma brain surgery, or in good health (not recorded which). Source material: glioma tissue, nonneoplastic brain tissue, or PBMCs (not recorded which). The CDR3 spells CSASRQGMNEKLFF. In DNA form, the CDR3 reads TGCAGTGCTAGCCGACAGGGAATGAATGAAAAACTGTTTTTT.